Presented here are 10 T cell receptor beta chains from one specimen sequenced in a study of blood T cell repertoires in COVID-19. Using immunoSEQ multiplex PCR, the repertoire was profiled, and TCRdb retains in-frame clones only, with some absent. The sample has approximately 110,000 clones, roughly 80% seen once. Specimen: peripheral blood. The receptors here all came from an elderly man with COVID-19, enrolled during active disease.

The table lists this clone with a count of one. The chain uses TRBV28 and TRBJ1-5; D might be TRBD1 (6 bases). Per the germline V gene, CDR1 is MDHEN and CDR2 is SYDVKM. V lost 0 bases and J lost 1, with 19 bases in between. The CDR3 is made up of 19 amino acids. The CDR3 DNA reads as TGTGCCAGCAGTTTATGGTCCTTGTGGGGCAGGGGAAGCAATCAGCCCCAGCATTTT. Amino acids: CASSLWSLWGRGSNQPQHF.

The chain recombines TRBV7-9 with TRBJ2-7; 7 bases match TRBD1. Unmatched junction bases numbered 3, after V lost 4 bases and J lost 3 bases. Germline CDR1 and CDR2: SEHNR and FQNEAQ (reference sequence). This CDR3 contains 13 residues. The CDR3 reads CASSSGTDYEQYF. The DNA of the CDR3 is TGTGCCAGCAGCTCCGGGACAGACTACGAGCAGTACTTC.

The chain combines TRBV4-1 with TRBJ2-6; the D is unclear. Trimming shortened V by 3 bases and J by 0 bases, and 12 bases separated the two germline ends. There are 17 residues in the CDR3. The V gene's germline CDR1 is MGHRA and CDR2 YSYEKL. In DNA form, the CDR3 reads TGCGCCAGCAGCCATAGCCCTTTCATCTCTGGGGCCAACGTCCTGACTTTC. This translates into CASSHSPFISGANVLTF.

V and J are TRBV19 and TRBJ1-3, with unresolved D. The CDR3 has 13 residues. Trimming left V 7 bases short and J 0 bases short, with 7 bases between. Germline V gene sequence: CDR1 LNHDA, CDR2 SQIVND (reference sequence). The CDR3 nucleotides are TGTGCCAGTACCCCAGACTCTGGAAACACCATATATTTT. Translated: CASTPDSGNTIYF.

CDR3 sequence reads: CASSQAVGQGWDTEAFF. DNA of the CDR3: TGCGCCAGCAGCCAAGCGGTGGGACAGGGGTGGGACACTGAAGCTTTCTTT. The chain has TRBV4-3 and TRBJ1-1; the match to TRBD1 covers 10 bases. The germline V gene encodes CDR1 LGHNA and CDR2 YSLEER. The CDR3 is made up of 17 amino acids. V lost 1 base and J lost 3; bases outside the gene matches: 8.

The V gene is TRBV2, the J gene TRBJ2-1, with D maybe TRBD2 (5 bases). Trimming left V 7 bases short and J 3 bases short, with 13 bases between. Looked up from germline, CDR1 is SNHLY and CDR2 is FYNNEI. The CDR3 runs to 14 residues. CDR3 sequence reads: CASIRRRDYNEQFF. The CDR3 region has the DNA TGTGCCAGCATTCGGCGACGGGACTACAATGAGCAGTTCTTC.

This clone was seen only a few times. The chain carries TRBV11-2 and TRBJ2-5, with D tentatively TRBD2 (5 bases). Trimming removed 5 bases from V and 4 bases from J, with 23 bases in between. The CDR3 is 17 amino acids. Germline V lookup: CDR1 SGHAT, CDR2 FQNNGV. CDR3 nucleotide sequence: TGTGCCAGCAGCCGTGGCGGCCCGCTACTAGTACCAGAGACCCAGTACTTC. This translates into CASSRGGPLLVPETQYF.

This clone has more than one count but fewer than ten. The rearrangement joins TRBV4-2 to TRBJ2-3, with D possibly matching TRBD1 (6 bases). This CDR3 comprises 16 residues. The V end lost 1 base, the J end lost 4 bases, and 15 bases lay between the germline ends. Germline loops: CDR1 LGHNA, CDR2 YNFKEQ. In nucleotides, the CDR3 is TGTGCCAGCAGCCAAGGTCAGGGAGAGGGGGCAGATACGCAGTATTTT. This translates into CASSQGQGEGADTQYF.

The chain joins TRBV5-1 to TRBJ2-1; D unresolved. This CDR3 has 14 residues. Germline assignment: CDR1 SGHRS and CDR2 YFSETQ. V lost 0 bases to trimming and J lost 4 bases, with 8 bases between them. Here the CDR3 reads CASSLGGRYNEQFF. The CDR3 DNA sequence: TGCGCCAGCAGCTTGGGAGGAAGATACAATGAGCAGTTCTTC.

This clone came up a few times. The rearrangement joins TRBV19 to TRBJ2-5; 8 bases line up with TRBD1. Germline V gene lookup returns CDR1 LNHDA and CDR2 SQIVND (reference sequence). V was pared by 4 bases and J by 5 bases, with 6 bases of the junction left unmatched. The CDR3 is 14 residues long. This CDR3 reads CASSRNRGTETQYF. CDR3 DNA: TGTGCCAGTAGTAGAAACAGGGGGACGGAGACCCAGTACTTC.